The 2 T cell receptor beta chains reported below all come from one sample, sequenced in a study of beta chain features in type 1 diabetes. The authors reverse transcribed all of the isolated RNA, so sequencing captured expressed TCRB transcripts. The table came from immunoSEQ multiplex PCR; TCRdb's copy has only in-frame clones and leaves some out. Altogether around 250,000 clones are present, about 14% being singletons, with the ten largest covering around 0.03%. The sequencing input was naive CD4+ T cells from blood. These receptors all come from a middle-aged woman in good health.

This chain joins TRBV18 and TRBJ1-6, with D perhaps TRBD1 (5 bases). CDR1 KGHSH and CDR2 LQKENI come from the germline V gene. The CDR3 loop spans 19 amino acids. The V end was cut by 2 bases, the J end by 0 bases, with 17 bases between. As DNA, the CDR3 is TGTGCCAGCTCACCAAGACAGCCTCAAGTGTCCTCCTATAATTCACCCCTCCACTTT. It is translated as CASSPRQPQVSSYNSPLHF.

This clone has a handful of counts. DNA of the CDR3: TGTGCCAGCGGACGACAGGAGTCAGATACGCAGTATTTT. Residues: CASGRQESDTQYF. The chain links TRBV2 to TRBJ2-3; weak D call: TRBD1 (6 bases). The ends were cut back, 8 bases at V and 4 bases at J, with 13 bases in the middle. Germline V CDR1 and CDR2: SNHLY, FYNNEI. The CDR3 runs to 13 residues.